The TCR beta chain described here comes from a study of T cell changes during pregnancy in multiple sclerosis. Trimming removed 8 bases from V and 2 bases from J; junction bases left unmatched: 9. Looked up from germline, CDR1 is GTSNPN and CDR2 is SVGIG (reference sequence). This CDR3 is built from 16 residues. Sequencing was performed with immunoSEQ multiplex PCR; in TCRdb, only in-frame clones are kept and a portion is missing. The sample yields tens of thousands of clones, 90% to 95% seen once. The chain couples TRBV30 to TRBJ2-2, with 12 bases aligning to TRBD2. Here the sequenced sample was CD4+ T cells from peripheral blood mononuclear cells, taken before pregnancy. This TCR came from a female donor with multiple sclerosis, enrolled in a pregnancy study. CDR3 sequence: CARETSGGPNTGELFF. As DNA, the CDR3 is TGTGCCCGGGAGACTAGCGGGGGCCCTAACACCGGGGAGCTGTTTTTT.